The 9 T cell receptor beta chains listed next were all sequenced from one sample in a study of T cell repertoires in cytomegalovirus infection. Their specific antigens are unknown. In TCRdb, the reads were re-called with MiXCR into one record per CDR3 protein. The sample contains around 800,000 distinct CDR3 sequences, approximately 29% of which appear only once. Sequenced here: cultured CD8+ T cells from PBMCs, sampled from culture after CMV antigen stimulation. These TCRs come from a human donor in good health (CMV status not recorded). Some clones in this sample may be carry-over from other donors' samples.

Written as DNA, the CDR3 is TGTGCCAGCAGCAAAAGGGGCAGCAACACCGGGGAGCTGTTTTTT. This codes for CASSKRGSNTGELFF. The chain couples TRBV14 to TRBJ2-2; maybe TRBD1 (5 bases). This CDR3 region has 15 residues. V was shortened by 5 bases and J by 2 bases, with 12 bases between the two germline ends. CDR1 SGHDN and CDR2 FVKESK come from the germline V gene.

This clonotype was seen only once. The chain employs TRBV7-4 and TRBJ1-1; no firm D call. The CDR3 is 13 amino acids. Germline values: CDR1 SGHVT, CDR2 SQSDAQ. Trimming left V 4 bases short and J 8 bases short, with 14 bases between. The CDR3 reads CASSSSPIKEAFF. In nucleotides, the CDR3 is TGTGCCAGCAGCTCTAGCCCTATCAAAGAAGCTTTCTTT. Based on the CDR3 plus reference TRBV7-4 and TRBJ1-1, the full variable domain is GAGVSQSPRYKVAKRGRDVALRCDSISGHVTLYWYRQTLGQGSEVLTYSQSDAQRDKSGRPSGRFSAERPERSVSTLKIQRTEQGDSAVYLCASSSSPIKEAFFGQGTRLTVV.

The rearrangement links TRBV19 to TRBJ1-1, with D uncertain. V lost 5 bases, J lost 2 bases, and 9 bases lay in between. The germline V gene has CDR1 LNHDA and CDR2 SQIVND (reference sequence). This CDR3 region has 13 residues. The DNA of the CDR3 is TGTGCCAGTAGTGGCGAGGGAAACACTGAAGCTTTCTTT. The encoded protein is CASSGEGNTEAFF.

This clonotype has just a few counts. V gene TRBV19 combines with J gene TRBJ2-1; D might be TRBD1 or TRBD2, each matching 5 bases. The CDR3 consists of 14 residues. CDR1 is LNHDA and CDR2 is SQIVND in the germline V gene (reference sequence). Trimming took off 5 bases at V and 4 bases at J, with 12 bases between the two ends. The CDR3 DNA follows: TGTGCCAGTAGTCTATGGGACGGTTACAATGAGCAGTTCTTC. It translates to CASSLWDGYNEQFF.

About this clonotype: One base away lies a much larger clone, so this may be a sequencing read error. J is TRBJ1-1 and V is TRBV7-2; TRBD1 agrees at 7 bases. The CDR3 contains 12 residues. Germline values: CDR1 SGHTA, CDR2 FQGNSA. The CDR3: CVSSVQGTEAFF. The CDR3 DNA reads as TGTGTCAGCAGCGTACAGGGGACTGAAGCTTTCTTT.

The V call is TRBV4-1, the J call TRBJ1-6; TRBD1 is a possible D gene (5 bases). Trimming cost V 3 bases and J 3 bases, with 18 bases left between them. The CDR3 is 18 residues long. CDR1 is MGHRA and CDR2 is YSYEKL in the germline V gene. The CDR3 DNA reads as TGCGCCAGCAGCCAGGAGACAGCCCTCGTCAACTATAATTCACCCCTCCACTTT. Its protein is CASSQETALVNYNSPLHF.

CDR3 bases: TGTGCCAGCAGCGTCGCCGGGACAGGGTCTTTAGGAGGAAACACCATATATTTT. Protein product: CASSVAGTGSLGGNTIYF. This sequence joins TRBV9 and TRBJ1-3; 9 bases agree with TRBD1. This CDR3 has 18 residues. The ends lost 2 bases at V and 4 bases at J; junction bases unmatched: 13. Germline values: CDR1 SGDLS, CDR2 YYNGEE. Combining the CDR3 with reference TRBV9 and TRBJ1-3 gives the whole variable domain DSGVTQTPKHLITATGQRVTLRCSPRSGDLSVYWYQQSLDQGLQFLIQYYNGEERAKGNILERFSAQQFPDLHSELNLSSLELGDSALYFCASSVAGTGSLGGNTIYFGEGSWLTVV.

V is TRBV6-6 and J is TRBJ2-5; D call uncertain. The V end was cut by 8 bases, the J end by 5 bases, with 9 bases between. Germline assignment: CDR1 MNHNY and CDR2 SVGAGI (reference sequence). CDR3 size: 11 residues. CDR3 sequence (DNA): TGTGCCAGCCTCTATGGCGAGACCCAGTACTTC. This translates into CASLYGETQYF.

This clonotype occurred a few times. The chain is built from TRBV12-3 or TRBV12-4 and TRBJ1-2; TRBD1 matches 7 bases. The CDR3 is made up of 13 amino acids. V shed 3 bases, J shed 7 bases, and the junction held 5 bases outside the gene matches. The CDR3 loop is CASSFGGGAGYTF. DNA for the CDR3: TGTGCCAGCAGTTTTGGAGGGGGCGCTGGCTACACCTTC.